The TCR beta chain described here comes from a study of Ad26.COV2.S vaccination and SARS-CoV-2 variants. The protocol was immunoSEQ multiplex PCR, while the TCRdb copy is restricted to in-frame clones and leaves out a portion. The repertoire holds some 480,000 clones, with approximately 88% as singletons. Noted treatment: around 19 received Ad26.COV2.S at low or high dose, single or two shots; 5 received placebo; per-sample allocation not given. The study sampled participants on day 63 after the first vaccine or placebo injection. J was trimmed by 6 bases and V by 4 bases; bases with no gene match: 4. The CDR3 has 13 amino acids. Germline V gene data show CDR1 as MNHEY and CDR2 as SVGAGI.

Sequenced material: peripheral blood, taken in a trial of Ad26.COV2.S vaccine versus placebo. The TCR comes from a person aged 18-65 years who received the Ad26.COV2.S COVID-19 vaccine or a placebo. V and J are TRBV6-5 and TRBJ2-7, with 9 bases that match TRBD1. The CDR3 DNA is TGTGCCAGCAGTTGGGACAGGGACACCGAGCAGTACTTC. This sequence encodes CASSWDRDTEQYF.